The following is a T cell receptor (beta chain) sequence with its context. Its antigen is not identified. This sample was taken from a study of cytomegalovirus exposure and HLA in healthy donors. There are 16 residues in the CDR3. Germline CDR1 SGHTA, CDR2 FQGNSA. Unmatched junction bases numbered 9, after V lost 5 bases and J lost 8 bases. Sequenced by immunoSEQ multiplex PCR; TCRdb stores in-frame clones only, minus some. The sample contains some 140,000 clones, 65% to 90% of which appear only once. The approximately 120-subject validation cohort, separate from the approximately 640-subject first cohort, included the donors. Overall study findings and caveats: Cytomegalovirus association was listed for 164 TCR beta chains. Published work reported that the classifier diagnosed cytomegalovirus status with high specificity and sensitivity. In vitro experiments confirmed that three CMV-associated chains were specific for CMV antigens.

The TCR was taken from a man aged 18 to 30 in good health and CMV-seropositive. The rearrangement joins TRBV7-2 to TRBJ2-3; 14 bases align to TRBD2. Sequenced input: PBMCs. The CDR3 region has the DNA TGTGCCAGCAGCCAGGGACTAGCGGGGGCCCAGGGTACGCAGTATTTT. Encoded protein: CASSQGLAGAQGTQYF.